This passage covers 10 T cell receptor beta chains from one sample sequenced in a study of technical replicates of blood from several donors. The assay was immunoSEQ multiplex PCR, and TCRdb's table has in-frame clones only and misses some. The sample consists of about 83,000 clones, 92% of them appearing once. Sequenced input: T cells isolated from PBMCs. The receptors shown here come from a human donor in good health.

The genes are TRBV5-6 and TRBJ2-2; D unclear. The V gene lost 1 base and the J gene lost 0 bases, with 10 bases spanning the gap. The CDR3 consists of 16 residues. CDR1 is SGHDT, CDR2 YYEEEE, per germline. In DNA form, the CDR3 reads TGTGCCAGCAGCTTGTTATGGCAGACGAACACCGGGGAGCTGTTTTTT. It translates to CASSLLWQTNTGELFF.

V and J are TRBV4-2 and TRBJ2-7; 15 bases match TRBD2. Germline lookup yields CDR1 LGHNA and CDR2 YNFKEQ. V lost 2 bases to trimming and J lost 2 bases; unmatched junction nucleotides: 4. The CDR3 loop spans 17 amino acids. The CDR3 is CASSQFGLAGGAYEQYF. The CDR3 DNA is TGTGCCAGCAGCCAATTTGGACTAGCGGGGGGGGCCTACGAGCAGTACTTC.

This clone was detected only once. The rearrangement uses TRBV7-9 and TRBJ2-2, with TRBD2 matching over 10 bases. The CDR3 runs to 15 residues. V was pared by 1 base and J by 6 bases, with 2 bases of the junction left unmatched. Germline-derived CDR1 and CDR2 are SEHNR and FQNEAQ (reference sequence). Here the CDR3 reads CASSLGSGRPGELFF. The CDR3 DNA reads as TGTGCCAGCAGCTTAGGTAGCGGGAGGCCCGGGGAGCTGTTTTTT. The full variable domain, rest sourced from reference TRBV7-9 and TRBJ2-2, is DTGVSQNPRHKITKRGQNVTFRCDPISEHNRLYWYRQTLGQGPEFLTYFQNEAQLEKSRLLSDRFSAERPKGSFSTLEIQRTEQGDSAMYLCASSLGSGRPGELFFGEGSRLTVL.

V gene TRBV18 combines with J gene TRBJ1-4; the match to TRBD1 covers 7 bases. CDR1 is KGHSH and CDR2 is LQKENI in the germline V gene. CDR3 length equals 16 residues. The V and J ends lost 3 bases and 8 bases, in that order; junction bases with no gene match: 12. In DNA, the CDR3 is TGTGCCAGCTCACCCGGCCCGTTACAGGGGACGGAAAAACTGTTTTTT. Residues: CASSPGPLQGTEKLFF.

The J gene is TRBJ1-1, the V gene TRBV7-9; 11 positions agree with TRBD1. The junction had 3 bases not matched to a gene; V was cut back by 2 bases and J by 7 bases. CDR1 and CDR2 from the germline V gene are SEHNR and FQNEAQ (reference sequence). CDR3 length equals 14 residues. This CDR3 reads CASSLTGTGGEAFF. The CDR3 DNA sequence: TGTGCCAGCAGCTTAACCGGGACAGGGGGTGAAGCTTTCTTT.

As DNA, the CDR3 is TGTGCCAGCAGAGAGGGGACAGGGGGCATCTACGAGCAGTACTTC. Protein: CASREGTGGIYEQYF. The chain combines TRBV2 with TRBJ2-7, with TRBD1 identical over 12 bases. The CDR3 is made up of 15 amino acids. After removal of 6 bases from V and 3 bases from J, the junction contained 6 bases not matched to a gene. Germline loops: CDR1 SNHLY, CDR2 FYNNEI. Combining the CDR3 with reference TRBV2 and TRBJ2-7 gives the whole variable domain EPEVTQTPSHQVTQMGQEVILRCVPISNHLYFYWYRQILGQKVEFLVSFYNNEISEKSEIFDDQFSVERPDGSNFTLKIRSTKLEDSAMYFCASREGTGGIYEQYFGPGTRLTVT.

V is TRBV4-1 and J is TRBJ1-1; possibly TRBD1 for D (6 bases). The CDR3 length is 17 residues. Per germline, CDR1 MGHRA and CDR2 YSYEKL. Between the trimmed V and J ends, which lost 1 base and 10 bases, there was a span of 25 bases. CDR3 protein: CASSQVVVPTGTSRAFF. The CDR3 bases are TGCGCCAGCAGCCAAGTAGTCGTTCCTACAGGGACATCGAGAGCTTTCTTT.

This chain connects TRBV4-1 to TRBJ1-3; the D is unclear. Trimming took 1 base from V and 2 from J, leaving 6 bases between them. Germline CDR1 is MGHRA and CDR2 is YSYEKL. The CDR3 runs 14 residues. The CDR3 DNA sequence: TGCGCCAGCAGCCAAGGCGGAGCTGGAAACACCATATATTTT. As protein: CASSQGGAGNTIYF.

This chain joins TRBV5-1 and TRBJ2-3, with a tentative D call TRBD2 (6 bases). The length of the CDR3 is 13 residues. Trimming left V 4 bases short and J 1 base short, with 7 bases between. CDR1 SGHRS and CDR2 YFSETQ come from the germline V gene. CDR3 coding DNA: TGCGCCAGCAGCGGCGGGGGCACAGATACGCAGTATTTT. Residues: CASSGGGTDTQYF. Based on the CDR3 plus reference TRBV5-1 and TRBJ2-3, the full variable domain is KAGVTQTPRYLIKTRGQQVTLSCSPISGHRSVSWYQQTPGQGLQFLFEYFSETQRNKGNFPGRFSGRQFSNSRSEMNVSTLELGDSALYLCASSGGGTDTQYFGPGTRLTVL.

The J gene is TRBJ2-7, the V gene TRBV7-9; D possibly corresponds to TRBD2 (6 bases). Trimming left V 5 bases short and J 3 bases short, with 14 bases between. From germline, CDR1 is SEHNR and CDR2 FQNEAQ (reference sequence). CDR3 length: 14 residues. DNA for the CDR3: TGTGCCAGCAGCCTAGGCGGGGTTCTCTACGAGCAGTACTTC. Translated, it gives CASSLGGVLYEQYF.